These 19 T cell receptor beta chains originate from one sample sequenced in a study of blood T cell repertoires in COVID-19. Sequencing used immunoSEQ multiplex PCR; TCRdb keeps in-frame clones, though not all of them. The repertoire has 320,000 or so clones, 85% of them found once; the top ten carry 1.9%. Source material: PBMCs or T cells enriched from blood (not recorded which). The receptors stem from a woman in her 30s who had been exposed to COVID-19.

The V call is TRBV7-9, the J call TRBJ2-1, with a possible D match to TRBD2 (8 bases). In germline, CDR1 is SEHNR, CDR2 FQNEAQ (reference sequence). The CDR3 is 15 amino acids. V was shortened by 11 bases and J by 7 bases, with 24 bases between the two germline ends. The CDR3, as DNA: TGTGCCGCCCGAAAGGGGGCCCGGGAGGGAAATGAGCAGTTCTTC. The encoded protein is CAARKGAREGNEQFF.

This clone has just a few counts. CDR3 bases: TGTGCCAGCAGCTCCACCGGGACAGGGAAAAAATACGAGCAGTACTTC. Translating gives CASSSTGTGKKYEQYF. The rearrangement uses TRBV6-2 or TRBV6-3 and TRBJ2-7; TRBD1 aligns across 9 bases. The germline V gene encodes CDR1 MNHEY and CDR2 SVGEGT. The length of the CDR3 is 16 residues. J gave up 4 bases and V 6 bases, and 13 bases lay outside the gene matches.

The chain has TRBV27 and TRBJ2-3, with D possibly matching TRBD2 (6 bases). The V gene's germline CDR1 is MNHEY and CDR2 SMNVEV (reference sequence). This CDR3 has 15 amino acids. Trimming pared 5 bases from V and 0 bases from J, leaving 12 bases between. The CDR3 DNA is TGTGCCAGCAGTCGACGGGGGACTAGCACAGATACGCAGTATTTT. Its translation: CASSRRGTSTDTQYF.

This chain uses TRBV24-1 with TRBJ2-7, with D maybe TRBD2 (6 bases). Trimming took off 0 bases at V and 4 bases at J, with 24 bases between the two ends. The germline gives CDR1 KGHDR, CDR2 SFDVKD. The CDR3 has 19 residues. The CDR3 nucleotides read TGTGCCACCAGTGATTTGCGGCGGGGTAAGCGGCACACTAGATACGAGCAGTACTTC. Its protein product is CATSDLRRGKRHTRYEQYF.

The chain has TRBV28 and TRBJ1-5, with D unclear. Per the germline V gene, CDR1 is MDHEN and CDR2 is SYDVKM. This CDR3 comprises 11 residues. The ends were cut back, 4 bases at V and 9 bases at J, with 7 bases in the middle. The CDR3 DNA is TGTGCCAGCAGTTCCCCTCGGCCCCAGCATTTT. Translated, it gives CASSSPRPQHF.

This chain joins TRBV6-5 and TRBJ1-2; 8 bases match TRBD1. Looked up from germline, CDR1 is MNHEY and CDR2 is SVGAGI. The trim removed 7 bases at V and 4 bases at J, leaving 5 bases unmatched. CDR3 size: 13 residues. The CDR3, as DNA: TGTGCCAGCAAGCTCGGACAGGGCTATGGCTACACCTTC. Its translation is CASKLGQGYGYTF.

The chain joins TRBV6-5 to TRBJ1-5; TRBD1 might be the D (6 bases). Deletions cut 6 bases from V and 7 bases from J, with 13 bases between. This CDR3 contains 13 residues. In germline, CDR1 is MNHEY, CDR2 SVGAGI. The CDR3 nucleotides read TGTGCCAGCAGCATCGAGGGGGGGCAGCCCCAGCATTTT. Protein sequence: CASSIEGGQPQHF.

The CDR3 DNA follows: TGTGCCAGCAGCGTAGGAACAGGGGCCTTGAACACTGAAGCTTTCTTT. It yields the protein CASSVGTGALNTEAFF. The chain links TRBV9 to TRBJ1-1; TRBD1 matches 7 bases. The CDR3 loop spans 16 amino acids. The V and J ends lost 0 bases and 0 bases, in that order; junction bases with no gene match: 5. Per germline, CDR1 SGDLS and CDR2 YYNGEE. The complete variable domain, with remaining parts taken from reference TRBV9 and TRBJ1-1, reads DSGVTQTPKHLITATGQRVTLRCSPRSGDLSVYWYQQSLDQGLQFLIQYYNGEERAKGNILERFSAQQFPDLHSELNLSSLELGDSALYFCASSVGTGALNTEAFFGQGTRLTVV.

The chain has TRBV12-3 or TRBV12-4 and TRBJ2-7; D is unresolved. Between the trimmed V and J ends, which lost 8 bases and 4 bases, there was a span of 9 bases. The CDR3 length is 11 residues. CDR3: CASSPKYEQYF. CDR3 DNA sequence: TGTGCCAGCTCACCTAAGTACGAGCAGTACTTC.

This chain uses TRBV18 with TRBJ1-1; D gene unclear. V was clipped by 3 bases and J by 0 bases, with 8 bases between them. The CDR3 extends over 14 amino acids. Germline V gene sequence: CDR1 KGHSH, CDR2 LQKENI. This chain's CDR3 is CASSPASMNTEAFF. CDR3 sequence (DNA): TGTGCCAGCTCACCCGCGTCCATGAACACTGAAGCTTTCTTT. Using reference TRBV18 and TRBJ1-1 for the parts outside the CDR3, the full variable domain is NAGVMQNPRHLVRRRGQEARLRCSPMKGHSHVYWYRQLPEEGLKFMVYLQKENIIDESGMPKERFSAEFPKEGPSILRIQQVVRGDSAAYFCASSPASMNTEAFFGQGTRLTVV.

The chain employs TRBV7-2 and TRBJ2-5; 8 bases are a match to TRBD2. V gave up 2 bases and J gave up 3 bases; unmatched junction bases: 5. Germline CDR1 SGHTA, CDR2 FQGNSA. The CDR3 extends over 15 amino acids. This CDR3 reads CASSLRGTSKETQYF. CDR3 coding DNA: TGTGCCAGCAGCTTAAGGGGGACTAGTAAAGAGACCCAGTACTTC.

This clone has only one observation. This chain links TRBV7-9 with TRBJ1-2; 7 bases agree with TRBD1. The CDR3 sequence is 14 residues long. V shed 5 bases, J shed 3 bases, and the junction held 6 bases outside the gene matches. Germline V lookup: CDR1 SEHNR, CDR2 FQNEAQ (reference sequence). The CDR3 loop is CASSHRGGDYGYTF. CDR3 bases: TGTGCCAGCAGCCACAGGGGAGGCGACTATGGCTACACCTTC.

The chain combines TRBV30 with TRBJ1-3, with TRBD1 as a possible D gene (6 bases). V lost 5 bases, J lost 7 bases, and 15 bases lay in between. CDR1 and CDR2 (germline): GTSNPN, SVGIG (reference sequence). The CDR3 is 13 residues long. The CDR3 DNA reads TGTGCCTGGGCCGGGACAATCCGGAACACCATATATTTT. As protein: CAWAGTIRNTIYF.

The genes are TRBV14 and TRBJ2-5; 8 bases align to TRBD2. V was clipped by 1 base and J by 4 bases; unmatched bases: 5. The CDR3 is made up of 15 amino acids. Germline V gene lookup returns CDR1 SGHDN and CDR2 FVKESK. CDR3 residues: CASSQAGGGAETQYF. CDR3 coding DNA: TGTGCCAGCAGCCAAGCGGGGGGGGGAGCAGAGACCCAGTACTTC.

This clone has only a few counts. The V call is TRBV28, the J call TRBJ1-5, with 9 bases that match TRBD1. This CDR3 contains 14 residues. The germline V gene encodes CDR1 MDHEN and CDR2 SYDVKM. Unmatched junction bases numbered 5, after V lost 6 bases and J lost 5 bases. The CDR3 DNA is TGTGCCAGCAGGATCGGACAGGGGCATCAGCCCCAGCATTTT. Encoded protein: CASRIGQGHQPQHF.

The CDR3 sequence: CASNGQGMRAQHF. The CDR3 DNA reads as TGTGCCAGCAATGGACAGGGGATGCGGGCCCAGCATTTT. The chain is built from TRBV6-5 and TRBJ1-5, with TRBD1 matching 9 bases. The CDR3 sequence is 13 residues long. In germline, CDR1 is MNHEY, CDR2 SVGAGI. V lost 7 bases and J lost 11; bases outside the gene matches: 9.

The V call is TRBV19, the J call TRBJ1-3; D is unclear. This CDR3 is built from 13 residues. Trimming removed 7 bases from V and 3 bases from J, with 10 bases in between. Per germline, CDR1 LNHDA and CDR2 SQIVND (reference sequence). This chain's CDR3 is CASIARIGNTIYF. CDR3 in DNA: TGTGCCAGTATTGCTAGGATTGGAAACACCATATATTTT.

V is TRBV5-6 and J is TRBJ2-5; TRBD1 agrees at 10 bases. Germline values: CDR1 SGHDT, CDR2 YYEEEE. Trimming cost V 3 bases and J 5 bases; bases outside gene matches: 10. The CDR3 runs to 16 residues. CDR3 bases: TGTGCCAGCAGCTCAGGACAGGGGGGCGGGAGTGAGACCCAGTACTTC. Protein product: CASSSGQGGGSETQYF.

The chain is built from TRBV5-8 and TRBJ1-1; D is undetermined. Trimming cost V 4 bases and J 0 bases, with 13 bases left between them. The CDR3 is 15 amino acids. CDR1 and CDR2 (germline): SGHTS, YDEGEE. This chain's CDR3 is CASSLARTMNTEAFF. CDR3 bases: TGTGCCAGCAGCCTAGCCAGAACAATGAACACTGAAGCTTTCTTT.